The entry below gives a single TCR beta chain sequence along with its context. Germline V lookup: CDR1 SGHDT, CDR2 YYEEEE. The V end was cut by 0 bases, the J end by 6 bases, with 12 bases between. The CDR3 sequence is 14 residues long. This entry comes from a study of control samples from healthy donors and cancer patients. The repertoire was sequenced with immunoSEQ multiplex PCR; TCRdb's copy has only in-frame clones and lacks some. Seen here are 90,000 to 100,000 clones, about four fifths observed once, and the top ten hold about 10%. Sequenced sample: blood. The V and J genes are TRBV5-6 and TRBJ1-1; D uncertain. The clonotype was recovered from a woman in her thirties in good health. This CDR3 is CASSLVAGGPEAFF. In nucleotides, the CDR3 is TGTGCCAGCAGCTTGGTGGCTGGAGGCCCTGAAGCTTTCTTT.